These 26 T cell receptor beta chains originate from one sample sequenced in a study of T cells after posttransplantation cyclophosphamide. Measured with immunoSEQ multiplex PCR; TCRdb has only the in-frame clones, and not every one. This sample has about 12,000 clones and no singletons, with 20% to 30% in the ten largest. Busulfan-fludarabine conditioning, marrow transplant, and cyclophosphamide on days +3 and +4 were administered. Sequencing used PBMCs, obtained after allogeneic stem cell transplant with posttransplant cyclophosphamide. These receptor sequences come from a female patient aged 40-49 years who received an allogeneic stem cell transplant from a related donor, was CMV-positive, and had acute GVHD only. Some of the T cells may derive from the graft donor.

This clone has a count of ten or more. The CDR3 region has the DNA TGTGCCAGCAGCTTGGACCCACGTCCGGGTATCACAGATACGCAGTATTTT. This sequence encodes CASSLDPRPGITDTQYF. The chain combines TRBV5-6 with TRBJ2-3; D uncertain. This CDR3 has 17 residues. CDR1 SGHDT and CDR2 YYEEEE come from the germline V gene. The V end was cut by 0 bases, the J end by 2 bases, with 16 bases between.

At least ten counts were recorded for this clone. V gene TRBV12-5 combines with J gene TRBJ2-7; a possible D gene is TRBD2 (5 bases). From germline, CDR1 is LGHNT and CDR2 FRNRAP. V was pared by 1 base and J by 4 bases, with 8 bases between. The CDR3 loop spans 13 amino acids. The chain's CDR3 is CASGLGRTYEQYF. DNA of the CDR3: TGTGCTAGTGGTTTGGGGAGGACGTACGAGCAGTACTTC. The full variable domain, in which reference TRBV12-5 and TRBJ2-7 provide the parts outside the CDR3, is DARVTQTPRHKVTEMGQEVTMRCQPILGHNTVFWYRQTMMQGLELLAYFRNRAPLDDSGMPKDRFSAEMPDATLATLKIQPSEPRDSAVYFCASGLGRTYEQYFGPGTRLTVT.

This clone was observed at least ten times. This chain links TRBV27 with TRBJ1-1; no definite D call. This CDR3 is built from 14 residues. Germline-derived CDR1 and CDR2 are MNHEY and SMNVEV (reference sequence). Trimming shortened V by 0 bases and J by 6 bases, and 11 bases separated the two germline ends. The CDR3 nucleotides read TGTGCCAGCAGTTTATCAATTCGATCAGCTGAAGCTTTCTTT. The encoded protein is CASSLSIRSAEAFF.

The chain carries TRBV6-1 and TRBJ2-5, with D perhaps TRBD2 (6 bases). The CDR3 has 15 residues. V was trimmed by 3 bases and J by 5 bases, leaving 16 bases between them. CDR1 is MNHNS, CDR2 SASEGT, per germline. DNA for the CDR3: TGTGCCAGCAGTGACGTCTGGGGGGTAATGGAGACCCAGTACTTC. Protein sequence: CASSDVWGVMETQYF.

This clone occurred a few times. The chain recombines TRBV4-2 with TRBJ2-1; D may be TRBD1 (6 bases). The CDR3 covers 14 residues. Between the trimmed V and J ends, which lost 4 bases and 6 bases, there was a span of 13 bases. Per germline, CDR1 LGHNA and CDR2 YNFKEQ. This CDR3 is CASSPSEGVNEQFF. The CDR3 DNA reads as TGTGCCAGCAGCCCCAGCGAGGGGGTCAATGAGCAGTTCTTC.

This clone has at least ten counts. The chain combines TRBV4-1 with TRBJ1-1; D perhaps matches TRBD1 (5 bases). The germline gives CDR1 MGHRA, CDR2 YSYEKL. The germline V and J ends were trimmed by 5 bases and 3 bases, with 13 bases remaining between them. The CDR3 length is 14 residues. CDR3 region: CASSKRTGDTEAFF. For the CDR3, the DNA is TGCGCCAGCAGCAAAAGAACAGGTGACACTGAAGCTTTCTTT.

In this sample, this clone turned up a few times. This chain uses TRBV23-1 with TRBJ2-7; 10 positions match TRBD1. TRBV23-1 is noted as an ORF with a role that remains uncertain. The CDR3 totals 20 residues. V was clipped by 2 bases and J by 5 bases; unmatched bases: 21. CDR3 sequence reads: CASSQPNMTGGAWPMDEQYF. CDR3 nucleotides: TGCGCCAGCAGTCAACCGAATATGACAGGGGGCGCGTGGCCCATGGACGAGCAGTACTTC.

This clone appeared many times. The chain is built from TRBV19 and TRBJ1-2; TRBD1 agrees at 8 bases. CDR1 LNHDA and CDR2 SQIVND come from the germline V gene (reference sequence). CDR3 length: 17 residues. With V trimmed by 3 bases and J by 2 bases, 11 bases remained unmatched. This CDR3 reads CASSITPRTGRNYGYTF. DNA of the CDR3: TGTGCCAGTAGTATTACCCCCCGGACAGGGCGCAACTATGGCTACACCTTC.

This clone turned up a few times. The chain joins TRBV5-1 to TRBJ2-5; D is unclear. The CDR3 loop spans 13 amino acids. V was cut by 4 bases and J by 2 bases, with 9 bases left in between. Looked up from germline, CDR1 is SGHRS and CDR2 is YFSETQ. The CDR3 coding sequence is TGCGCCAGCAGCGCCACGGGTCAAGAGACCCAGTACTTC. Encoded protein: CASSATGQETQYF.

This clone has more than one count but fewer than ten. The V gene is TRBV7-9, the J gene TRBJ2-5; D unresolved. Trimming pared 1 base from V and 1 base from J, leaving 7 bases between. This CDR3 is 14 amino acids long. Germline values: CDR1 SEHNR, CDR2 FQNEAQ (reference sequence). Here the CDR3 reads CASSLVAFQETQYF. The CDR3 DNA reads TGTGCCAGCAGCTTAGTGGCATTCCAAGAGACCCAGTACTTC.

The chain has TRBV5-6 and TRBJ2-3; TRBD2 agrees at 16 bases. The CDR3 extends over 17 amino acids. Germline CDR1 and CDR2: SGHDT and YYEEEE. The junction had 8 bases not matched to a gene; V was cut back by 4 bases and J by 6 bases. The CDR3 reads CASSRPGLAGGPDTQYF. In nucleotides, the CDR3 is TGTGCCAGCAGCAGACCGGGACTAGCGGGGGGGCCCGATACGCAGTATTTT.

This clone showed up many times. The chain links TRBV27 to TRBJ1-1; unclear D gene. Germline V gene data show CDR1 as MNHEY and CDR2 as SMNVEV (reference sequence). Trimming took off 8 bases at V and 4 bases at J, with 8 bases between the two ends. This CDR3 is 11 amino acids long. The CDR3 loop is CASRRGTEAFF. The CDR3 bases are TGTGCCAGCCGGAGAGGCACTGAAGCTTTCTTT.

This clone was seen many times. The chain couples TRBV5-4 to TRBJ1-1; D is perhaps TRBD1 (5 bases). Trimming removed 2 bases at V and 1 base at J, with 9 bases between. The CDR3 is 14 amino acids. Germline V lookup: CDR1 SGHNT, CDR2 YYREEE (reference sequence). CDR3 coding DNA: TGTGCCAGCAGCTTAGGGGTCGGGAACACTGAAGCTTTCTTT. Translated, it gives CASSLGVGNTEAFF.

This clone came up many times. The rearrangement links TRBV16 to TRBJ1-1; no definite D call. Germline loops: CDR1 KGHSY, CDR2 FQNENV. The V end lost 0 bases, the J end lost 4 bases, and 9 bases lay between the germline ends. The CDR3 is 14 residues long. In DNA form, the CDR3 reads TGTGCCAGCAGCCAATCTGCCGAGGGCACTGAAGCTTTCTTT. It specifies CASSQSAEGTEAFF.

The rearrangement joins TRBV7-2 to TRBJ2-5; 13 nucleotides align to TRBD2. V trimming: 1 base; J trimming: 1 base; junction bases outside the gene matches: 6. This CDR3 contains 18 residues. From germline, CDR1 is SGHTA and CDR2 FQGNSA. The CDR3 coding sequence is TGTGCCAGCAGCTTAGACGCGGGACTAGCGGGACCCCAAGAGACCCAGTACTTC. Protein: CASSLDAGLAGPQETQYF.

This clone was picked up many times. V is TRBV6-6 and J is TRBJ1-5; 7 bases are shared with TRBD1. CDR1 is MNHNY and CDR2 is SVGAGI in the germline V gene (reference sequence). This CDR3 has 15 residues. The V segment lost 4 bases and the J segment 5 bases; nucleotides outside the gene matches: 8. CDR3 nucleotides: TGTGCCAGCAGTTTCCGACAGGGTCTGTATCAGCCCCAGCATTTT. This encodes CASSFRQGLYQPQHF.

This clone came up many times. The rearrangement joins TRBV13 to TRBJ1-4; 12 bases agree with TRBD1. The germline gives CDR1 PRHDT, CDR2 FYEKMQ (reference sequence). There are 16 residues in the CDR3. V shed 1 base and J 6 bases; nucleotides not matched to a gene: 3. Here the CDR3 reads CASSLEGDRGHEKLFF. The CDR3 coding sequence is TGTGCCAGCAGCTTAGAGGGGGACAGGGGGCATGAAAAACTGTTTTTT.

This clone was picked up many times. The DNA of the CDR3 is TGTGCCAGCAGTCACGGGACAGACAATCAGCCCCAGCATTTT. It encodes CASSHGTDNQPQHF. The rearrangement joins TRBV6-5 to TRBJ1-5; TRBD1 agrees at 7 bases. CDR3 length: 14 amino acids. Germline V lookup: CDR1 MNHEY, CDR2 SVGAGI. The V and J ends lost 5 bases and 3 bases, in that order; junction bases with no gene match: 4.

The sample holds many counts of this clone. This rearrangement joins TRBV27 to TRBJ2-1; D gene ambiguous. V was clipped by 1 base and J by 5 bases, with 6 bases between them. The germline V gene encodes CDR1 MNHEY and CDR2 SMNVEV (reference sequence). This CDR3 spans 13 amino acids. CDR3 in amino acids: CASSLLTHNEQFF. The CDR3 region has the DNA TGTGCCAGCAGTTTATTGACACACAATGAGCAGTTCTTC.

This clone showed up many times. The chain joins TRBV5-1 to TRBJ2-2; no firm D call. CDR3 length: 15 amino acids. V was pared by 2 bases and J by 5 bases, with 13 bases between. Germline CDR1 and CDR2: SGHRS and YFSETQ. The CDR3 nucleotides read TGCGCCAGCAGCTTTAGTGTTTCCGCGACCGGGGAGCTGTTTTTT. It specifies CASSFSVSATGELFF.

This clone was detected ten times or more. The genes are TRBV19 and TRBJ2-3, with a possible D match to TRBD2 (5 bases). V lost 3 bases and J lost 0, with 7 bases in between. This CDR3 spans 14 amino acids. CDR1 is LNHDA and CDR2 is SQIVND in the germline V gene (reference sequence). CDR3 sequence (DNA): TGTGCCAGTAGTATCGGACTGAGCACAGATACGCAGTATTTT. This translates into CASSIGLSTDTQYF.

This chain joins TRBV25-1 and TRBJ1-4; the match to TRBD1 covers 8 bases. The germline CDR1 and CDR2 sequences are MGHDK and SYGVNS. The CDR3 is 18 amino acids. Trimming took 3 bases from V and 1 from J; bases not matched to a gene: 10. The CDR3 reads CASSEIGQGVRTNEKLFF. DNA for the CDR3: TGTGCCAGCAGTGAGATAGGACAGGGAGTGAGAACTAATGAAAAACTGTTTTTT.

At least ten counts were recorded for this clone. This chain joins TRBV5-1 and TRBJ2-3, with D perhaps matching TRBD2 (5 bases). Trimming pared 4 bases from V and 2 bases from J, leaving 11 bases between. The CDR3 extends over 14 amino acids. Germline loops: CDR1 SGHRS, CDR2 YFSETQ. CDR3 in amino acids: CASSPSGITDTQYF. As DNA, the CDR3 is TGCGCCAGCAGCCCGAGCGGAATCACAGATACGCAGTATTTT.

This clone was observed many times. V and J are TRBV6-5 and TRBJ1-2; no clear D gene. Germline V gene data show CDR1 as MNHEY and CDR2 as SVGAGI. The ends were cut back, 7 bases at V and 2 bases at J, with 14 bases in the middle. The CDR3 runs 14 residues. The CDR3 loop is CASTDITENYGYTF. The CDR3 bases are TGTGCCAGCACCGACATAACCGAGAACTATGGCTACACCTTC.

This clone was found many times. The rearrangement uses TRBV2 and TRBJ2-1; 15 bases fit TRBD2. Germline V CDR1 and CDR2: SNHLY, FYNNEI. The trim removed 8 bases at V and 10 bases at J, leaving 9 bases unmatched. CDR3 length: 15 residues. This CDR3 reads CASEPRTSGRDEQFF. The CDR3 bases are TGTGCCAGCGAACCTAGGACTAGCGGGAGGGACGAGCAGTTCTTC.

This clone showed up many times. The chain carries TRBV4-1 and TRBJ2-2; 11 bases align to TRBD2. The CDR3 is 19 amino acids. The V gene's germline CDR1 is MGHRA and CDR2 YSYEKL. The trim removed 4 bases at V and 5 bases at J, leaving 15 bases unmatched. The CDR3 spells CASSLAVTSGILSTGELFF. The DNA for the CDR3 is TGCGCCAGCAGCCTAGCGGTGACTAGCGGGATACTATCGACCGGGGAGCTGTTTTTT.